These 26 T cell receptor beta chains share one sample of origin, sequenced in a study of cytomegalovirus exposure and HLA in healthy donors. Profiling relied on immunoSEQ multiplex PCR, and the TCRdb table lists in-frame clones only, not all of them. Here the sample spans 43,000 or so clones, 80% to 95% being singletons. The sequencing input was PBMCs. Receptor source: a man aged 18 to 29 in good health and CMV-seronegative.

The count of this clone is one. The chain carries TRBV5-6 and TRBJ1-1; 7 nucleotides match TRBD1. V lost 4 bases and J lost 2; bases outside the gene matches: 14. The germline V gene has CDR1 SGHDT and CDR2 YYEEEE. The CDR3 runs to 17 residues. The CDR3 nucleotides read TGTGCCAGCAGCCCATTGAGTCCGGGACAGAGAAACACTGAAGCTTTCTTT. Protein: CASSPLSPGQRNTEAFF. Using reference TRBV5-6 and TRBJ1-1 for the parts outside the CDR3, the full variable domain is DAGVTQSPTHLIKTRGQQVTLRCSPKSGHDTVSWYQQALGQGPQFIFQYYEEEERQRGNFPDRFSGHQFPNYSSELNVNALLLGDSALYLCASSPLSPGQRNTEAFFGQGTRLTVV.

The rearrangement joins TRBV6-4 to TRBJ2-2, with 8 bases aligning to TRBD1. There are 15 residues in the CDR3. With V trimmed by 3 bases and J by 3 bases, 3 bases remained unmatched. Germline CDR1 and CDR2: MRHNA and SNTAGT. CDR3 region: CASSETTGDTGELFF. CDR3 DNA: TGTGCCAGCAGTGAGACGACAGGGGACACCGGGGAGCTGTTTTTT.

The chain links TRBV20-1 to TRBJ2-7, with a tentative D call TRBD1 (5 bases). Trimming removed 3 bases at V and 6 bases at J, with 9 bases between. The germline gives CDR1 DFQATT, CDR2 SNEGSKA (reference sequence). This CDR3 region has 11 residues. CDR3 sequence reads: CSARSRGEQYF. CDR3 nucleotides: TGCAGTGCTAGGTCTAGGGGCGAGCAGTACTTC.

The chain recombines TRBV15 with TRBJ1-5, with D possibly being TRBD1 (5 bases). The CDR3 consists of 15 residues. CDR1 is LNHNV and CDR2 is YYDKDF in the germline V gene (reference sequence). The V gene lost 5 bases and the J gene lost 0 bases, with 11 bases spanning the gap. For the CDR3, the DNA is TGTGCCACCAGCGCCCCAGACAGTAGCAATCAGCCCCAGCATTTT. This codes for CATSAPDSSNQPQHF.

The J gene is TRBJ2-7, the V gene TRBV18; tentative D call: TRBD1 (6 bases). The CDR3 has 14 residues. Deletions cut 3 bases from V and 7 bases from J, with 16 bases between. Germline V gene data show CDR1 as KGHSH and CDR2 as LQKENI. The CDR3 DNA is TGTGCCAGCTCACCGACCATACAGGGCTTTGAGCAGTACTTC. Its protein is CASSPTIQGFEQYF.

The chain is built from TRBV28 and TRBJ2-2; 10 bases map to TRBD2. There are 14 residues in the CDR3. The V gene's germline CDR1 is MDHEN and CDR2 SYDVKM. V lost 11 bases and J lost 8; bases outside the gene matches: 11. DNA for the CDR3: TGTGCCGGGGGGTCTAGCGGGAGTTTTGGGGAGCTGTTTTTT. It encodes CAGGSSGSFGELFF.

The chain couples TRBV5-8 to TRBJ1-6; D might be TRBD1 (6 bases). The V gene lost 3 bases and the J gene lost 2 bases, with 12 bases spanning the gap. Germline CDR1 reads SGHTS; CDR2 reads YDEGEE. The CDR3 covers 16 residues. CDR3 region: CASSSPRQAYNSPLHF. CDR3 coding DNA: TGTGCCAGCAGCTCGCCCCGACAGGCCTATAATTCACCCCTCCACTTT.

The chain couples TRBV19 to TRBJ1-3; 10 bases map to TRBD1. Per the germline V gene, CDR1 is LNHDA and CDR2 is SQIVND (reference sequence). The CDR3 totals 13 residues. Trimming removed 8 bases from V and 8 bases from J; junction bases left unmatched: 6. CDR3 sequence (DNA): TGTGCCAGTTCAGACAGGGGGCAGGACACCATATATTTT. Protein: CASSDRGQDTIYF.

The gene calls are TRBV18 and TRBJ2-1; 7 nucleotides agree with TRBD1. The CDR3 extends over 16 amino acids. Germline values: CDR1 KGHSH, CDR2 LQKENI. J was trimmed by 0 bases and V by 8 bases; bases with no gene match: 10. DNA of the CDR3: TGTGCCAGCGCCCTAGCCCGGGACAGCTCCTACAATGAGCAGTTCTTC. This translates into CASALARDSSYNEQFF.

This clone was seen once. The chain uses TRBV29-1 and TRBJ1-1, with a weak D call TRBD1 (5 bases). This CDR3 is built from 13 residues. Between the trimmed V and J ends, which lost 6 bases and 3 bases, there was a span of 14 bases. CDR1 and CDR2 (germline): SQVTM, ANQGSEA. The CDR3 is CSVKLWGDTEAFF. The CDR3 DNA reads TGCAGCGTCAAACTATGGGGGGACACTGAAGCTTTCTTT.

By sample share, this clone is medium-sized. The gene calls are TRBV9 and TRBJ1-4, with 7 bases matching TRBD1. The CDR3 runs to 13 residues. CDR1 is SGDLS, CDR2 YYNGEE, per germline. With V trimmed by 4 bases and J by 6 bases, 3 bases remained unmatched. CDR3 region: CASSPGTDEKLFF. CDR3 DNA: TGTGCCAGCAGCCCCGGGACAGATGAAAAACTGTTTTTT.

As DNA, the CDR3 is TGTGCCAGCAGCGTAGAGGGGAGTACGACAGGGGATAACTACAATGAGCAGTTCTTC. Residues: CASSVEGSTTGDNYNEQFF. This rearrangement joins TRBV9 to TRBJ2-1; TRBD1 aligns across 8 bases. With 0 bases clipped from V and 3 bases from J, the junction kept 14 bases outside the gene matches. Germline loops: CDR1 SGDLS, CDR2 YYNGEE. The CDR3 is made up of 19 amino acids.

This clone is termed medium-sized. The chain links TRBV9 to TRBJ1-2, with D possibly being TRBD1 (6 bases). Trimming cost V 0 bases and J 4 bases, with 7 bases left between them. Germline V gene data show CDR1 as SGDLS and CDR2 as YYNGEE. CDR3 length: 13 amino acids. CDR3 coding DNA: TGTGCCAGCAGCGTAGCAGGGGCCTATGGCTACACCTTC. Translated, it gives CASSVAGAYGYTF.

The chain links TRBV5-5 to TRBJ1-2; TRBD1 matches 7 bases. Per germline, CDR1 SGHKS and CDR2 YYEKEE (reference sequence). J lost 5 bases, V lost 0 bases, and 4 bases had no gene match. The length of the CDR3 is 14 residues. CDR3 sequence: CASSLERTGYGYTF. CDR3 nucleotides: TGTGCCAGCAGCTTGGAACGGACAGGTTATGGCTACACCTTC.

The V call is TRBV5-6, the J call TRBJ2-3; D not resolved. Trimming cost V 2 bases and J 2 bases, with 12 bases left between them. CDR1 and CDR2 (germline): SGHDT, YYEEEE. The CDR3 runs to 15 residues. In DNA, the CDR3 is TGTGCCAGCAGCTTCGTGGCAGGCAACACAGATACGCAGTATTTT. The encoded protein is CASSFVAGNTDTQYF. The full variable domain, with the rest looked up from reference TRBV5-6 and TRBJ2-3, is DAGVTQSPTHLIKTRGQQVTLRCSPKSGHDTVSWYQQALGQGPQFIFQYYEEEERQRGNFPDRFSGHQFPNYSSELNVNALLLGDSALYLCASSFVAGNTDTQYFGPGTRLTVL.

The rearrangement joins TRBV19 to TRBJ1-2; 11 nucleotides line up with TRBD1. The CDR3 is made up of 14 amino acids. Germline CDR1 reads LNHDA; CDR2 reads SQIVND (reference sequence). The ends lost 7 bases at V and 4 bases at J; junction bases unmatched: 5. The CDR3 bases are TGTGCCAGTACAAGGACAGGGGGCGGCTATGGCTACACCTTC. Encoded protein: CASTRTGGGYGYTF.

Here the CDR3 reads CASSSGGARGEQFF. The CDR3 DNA reads TGTGCCAGCAGTAGCGGGGGGGCCCGGGGTGAGCAGTTCTTC. The genes are TRBV7-2 and TRBJ2-1; 11 bases match TRBD2. Germline V gives CDR1 SGHTA, CDR2 FQGNSA. The CDR3 sequence is 14 residues long. V shed 6 bases, J shed 9 bases, and the junction held 7 bases outside the gene matches.

Relative to its sample, this clone is medium-sized (0.01 to 0.1%). The chain couples TRBV7-8 to TRBJ1-5; 9 bases are shared with TRBD1. The CDR3 length is 15 residues. Germline values: CDR1 SGHVS, CDR2 FQNEAQ. V lost 3 bases to trimming and J lost 6 bases; unmatched junction nucleotides: 6. For the CDR3, the DNA is TGTGCCAGCAGCTTGAACAGGGGGCCGAGTCAGCCCCAGCATTTT. Protein product: CASSLNRGPSQPQHF.

This chain connects TRBV29-1 to TRBJ2-6, with 8 bases identical to TRBD2. The J segment lost 1 base and the V segment lost 6 bases, leaving 5 bases of the junction unmatched. CDR1 and CDR2 from the germline V gene are SQVTM and ANQGSEA. CDR3 length equals 15 residues. The CDR3 DNA sequence: TGCAGCGTCCAGCGGGAGCCGTCTGGGGCCAACGTCCTGACTTTC. Amino acid sequence: CSVQREPSGANVLTF. The full variable domain, rest sourced from reference TRBV29-1 and TRBJ2-6, is SAVISQKPSRDICQRGTSLTIQCQVDSQVTMMFWYRQQPGQSLTLIATANQGSEATYESGFVIDKFPISRPNLTFSTLTVSNMSPEDSSIYLCSVQREPSGANVLTFGAGSRLTVL.

The V and J genes are TRBV15 and TRBJ2-2; 12 bases are a match to TRBD1. The CDR3 totals 16 residues. V trimming: 5 bases; J trimming: 5 bases; junction bases outside the gene matches: 6. Germline assignment: CDR1 LNHNV and CDR2 YYDKDF (reference sequence). CDR3 DNA: TGTGCCACCAGCGGGACAGGGGGCGGGTGGACCGGGGAGCTGTTTTTT. This encodes CATSGTGGGWTGELFF. Complete variable domain (other parts from reference TRBV15 and TRBJ2-2): DAMVIQNPRYQVTQFGKPVTLSCSQTLNHNVMYWYQQKSSQAPKLLFHYYDKDFNNEADTPDNFQSRRPNTSFCFLDIRSPGLGDTAMYLCATSGTGGGWTGELFFGEGSRLTVL.

The genes are TRBV6-5 and TRBJ2-7, with 9 nucleotides matching TRBD1. The V gene's germline CDR1 is MNHEY and CDR2 SVGAGI. The CDR3 is 13 amino acids. V was pared by 7 bases and J by 9 bases, with 10 bases of the junction left unmatched. CDR3 nucleotides: TGTGCCAGCACTCAAGGGACAGGGACGAGGCAGTACTTC. Translation: CASTQGTGTRQYF.

The V gene is TRBV11-3, the J gene TRBJ2-5, with a tentative D call TRBD2 (5 bases). The CDR3 has 13 residues. Germline V gene sequence: CDR1 SGHNT, CDR2 YENEEA. V gave up 5 bases and J gave up 5 bases, with 12 bases separating them. The CDR3 here is CASSPAGSETQYF. CDR3 coding DNA: TGTGCCAGCAGCCCGGCGGGTTCGGAGACCCAGTACTTC.

The chain employs TRBV7-3 and TRBJ2-2; a weak D match, TRBD2 (5 bases). The germline CDR1 and CDR2 sequences are SGHTA and FQGTGA. Trimming took 5 bases from V and 4 from J, leaving 11 bases between them. This CDR3 has 14 residues. The DNA for the CDR3 is TGTGCCAGCAGCCTAGCATGGGGCACCGGGGAGCTGTTTTTT. It encodes CASSLAWGTGELFF.

The chain recombines TRBV2 with TRBJ1-1; TRBD1 matches 7 bases. This CDR3 spans 14 amino acids. The V and J ends lost 5 bases and 0 bases, in that order; junction bases with no gene match: 3. Germline V gene lookup returns CDR1 SNHLY and CDR2 FYNNEI. In DNA, the CDR3 is TGTGCCAGCAGTCCGGGACAGTTGAACACTGAAGCTTTCTTT. As protein: CASSPGQLNTEAFF.

V and J are TRBV6-1 and TRBJ2-5; no clear D gene. Trimming removed 4 bases at V and 5 bases at J, with 17 bases between. The V gene's germline CDR1 is MNHNS and CDR2 SASEGT. This CDR3 contains 15 residues. DNA for the CDR3: TGTGCCAGCAGTGTTTACCCTCAGGATAGGGAGACCCAGTACTTC. Protein product: CASSVYPQDRETQYF.

V is TRBV27 and J is TRBJ1-5, with unresolved D. The CDR3 loop spans 12 amino acids. V dropped 3 bases and J dropped 6 bases, with 6 bases sitting between them. CDR1 and CDR2 (germline): MNHEY, SMNVEV (reference sequence). The CDR3, as DNA: TGTGCCAGCAGTTTGGCGGGTCAGCCCCAGCATTTT. As protein: CASSLAGQPQHF.